One and the same sample provided the 5 T cell receptor beta chains below, sequenced in a study of T cells expressing NK-cell markers. From its re-call of the 5' RACE reads, TCRdb lists each CDR3 protein once, without DNA. The sample shows roughly 430,000 distinct CDR3 sequences, and 7.3% sits with its ten largest clones. Sequencing was done on a sample of blood T cells: a sorted CD56 or NKG2C T cell subset, CD4+ or CD8+ T cells, or bulk PBMC T cells (not recorded which). The source is a woman between 18 and 70 years old in good health.

This chain connects TRBV12-3 or TRBV12-4 to TRBJ2-7; TCRdb indicates TRBD1, and absent DNA this call remains unverified. The CDR3 runs to 14 residues. The CDR3 here is CASSSLGQGYEQYF.

The V and J genes are TRBV16 and TRBJ1-3. Germline V gene lookup returns CDR1 KGHSY and CDR2 FQNENV. This CDR3 is 15 amino acids long. The CDR3 is CASSQSAVSGNTIYF.

The chain carries TRBV12-3 or TRBV12-4 and TRBJ1-5; TCRdb picks TRBD1, but there is no DNA to check that call. This CDR3 is built from 14 residues. The CDR3 loop reads CASRVTGGIQPQHF.

The rearrangement joins TRBV5-1 to TRBJ2-5; the TCRdb D gene call, TRBD1, has no DNA to confirm it. Germline V lookup: CDR1 SGHRS, CDR2 YFSETQ. The CDR3 runs 15 residues. Here the CDR3 reads CASSSGTGGEETQYF.

V and J are TRBV10-3 and TRBJ2-1; TCRdb's D call, TRBD1, is unchecked because there is no DNA. The V gene's germline CDR1 is ENHRY and CDR2 SYGVKD. This CDR3 comprises 14 residues. The CDR3: CAISESAGIHEQFF.